A selection of T cell receptor beta chains follows, all from one sample in a study of radiation and T cells in renal cell carcinoma. The table came from immunoSEQ multiplex PCR; TCRdb's copy has only in-frame clones and leaves some out. The repertoire consists of about 150,000 clones, with around 90% occurring once and the leading ten covering 10% to 15%. The sequences come from blood, collected from a patient whose treatment included radiotherapy and nephrectomy. The source is a woman between 45 and 65 years old with renal cell carcinoma. Each CDR3 is given with its conserved first and last residue. D genes are given only for firm matches. The size of a clone is reported for some rows only, either as once, few or many, or as a class for expanded clones.

TRBJ1-4 | . | TRBD1 | TRBV19 | 13 | TGTGCCAGTAGTACCGCAGGGGGAGAAAAACTGTTTTTT | CASSTAGGEKLFF
TRBJ2-1 | once | . | TRBV4-3 | 14 | TGCGCCAGCAGCCCAAGAAACTCGAACAATGAGCAGTTCTTC | CASSPRNSNNEQFF
TRBJ1-2 | . | . | TRBV5-4 | 13 | TGTGCCAGCAGCTTGGGCCAGATTTATGGCTACACCTTC | CASSLGQIYGYTF
TRBJ2-1 | . | TRBD2 | TRBV7-3 | 17 | TGTGCCAGCAGCTTAAGTCGTCTAGCGGGGGATTACAATGAGCAGTTCTTC | CASSLSRLAGDYNEQFF
TRBJ2-7 | . | TRBD1 | TRBV6-5 | 14 | TGTGCCAGCAGTTACGGACAGGGTTTCTACGAGCAGTACTTC | CASSYGQGFYEQYF
TRBJ1-3 | . | . | TRBV5-6 | 14 | TGTGCCAGCAGCCGCCAGGGAACGGGAAACACCATATATTTT | CASSRQGTGNTIYF
TRBJ2-5 | once | . | TRBV7-9 | 14 | TGTGCCAGCAGCTTAGAAGGGGTAGAAGAGACCCAGTACTTC | CASSLEGVEETQYF
TRBJ2-1 | . | . | TRBV9 | 13 | TGTGCCAGCAGCCCGACTACTTACAATGAGCAGTTCTTC | CASSPTTYNEQFF
TRBJ2-1 | . | TRBD2 | TRBV2 | 15 | TGTGCCAGCAGCGCGACTAGCGGGGCTTACAATGAGCAGTTCTTC | CASSATSGAYNEQFF
TRBJ1-1 | few | . | TRBV4-1 | 11 | TGCGCCAGCAGATGGGCGGCTGAAGCTTTCTTT | CASRWAAEAFF
TRBJ2-7 | . | . | TRBV28 | 16 | TGTGCCAGCAGTTTCGATGGTGAGGACCTTATATACGAGCAGTACTTC | CASSFDGEDLIYEQYF
TRBJ2-1 | . | . | TRBV11-2 | 14 | TGTGCCAGCAACCCCTCCGGGGTGTACAATGAGCAGTTCTTC | CASNPSGVYNEQFF
TRBJ1-2 | . | . | TRBV5-6 | 13 | TGTGCCAGCAGCTTATGGGGGAACTATGGCTACACCTTC | CASSLWGNYGYTF
TRBJ1-1 | . | . | TRBV6-1 | 12 | TGTGCCAGCATTTGGGCCCAAACTGAAGCTTTCTTT | CASIWAQTEAFF
TRBJ2-7 | . | . | TRBV2 | 13 | TGTGCCAGCAGTGTAACGCAGGGGTACGAGCAGTACTTC | CASSVTQGYEQYF
TRBJ1-5 | once | . | TRBV5-8 | 15 | TGTGCCAGCAGCTTACTCGACAGTAGCAATCAGCCCCAGCATTTT | CASSLLDSSNQPQHF
TRBJ1-2 | once | . | TRBV19 | 12 | TGTGCCAGTAGTATAGCCGATACCGGCTACACCTTC | CASSIADTGYTF
TRBJ2-3 | . | TRBD1 | TRBV13 | 15 | TGTGCCAGCAGCTTAGGGACAGGGGGCGTGAATACGCAGTATTTT | CASSLGTGGVNTQYF
TRBJ2-7 | . | . | TRBV7-9 | 12 | TGTGCCAGCAGCTCAAAGCGTGACGAGCAGTACTTC | CASSSKRDEQYF
TRBJ1-5 | . | . | TRBV5-8 | 17 | TGTGCCAGCAGCCGAGGGACCCCTCAAGCGGGCAATCAGCCCCAGCATTTT | CASSRGTPQAGNQPQHF
TRBJ1-5 | . | . | TRBV18 | 16 | TGTGCCAGCTCACCACCGCTGGGACGGGACAATCAGCCCCAGCATTTT | CASSPPLGRDNQPQHF
TRBJ2-2 | . | TRBD1 | TRBV5-1 | 16 | TGCGCCAGCAGCAAAGGACAGGGGGCAAACACCGGGGAGCTGTTTTTT | CASSKGQGANTGELFF
TRBJ1-6 | . | . | TRBV5-1 | 17 | TGCGCCAGCAGCTTCGAACGACGAGACAGAGATAATTCACCCCTCCACTTT | CASSFERRDRDNSPLHF
TRBJ1-5 | . | . | TRBV5-1 | 14 | TGCGCCAGCAGCTTGGGGCAGCCAGATCAGCCCCAGCATTTT | CASSLGQPDQPQHF
TRBJ2-3 | . | TRBD2 | TRBV18 | 17 | TGTGCCAGCTCTTCATTAGCGGGGGGTGAAGGCACAGATACGCAGTATTTT | CASSSLAGGEGTDTQYF
TRBJ2-5 | . | TRBD1 | TRBV5-1 | 13 | TGCGCCAGCAGCTCCCGGACAGGAGAGACCCAGTACTTC | CASSSRTGETQYF
TRBJ1-6 | . | TRBD1 | TRBV5-1 | 16 | TGCGCCAGCAGCTTGGCCACGACAGGGGGAGAGTCACCCCTCCACTTT | CASSLATTGGESPLHF
TRBJ2-7 | . | TRBD1 | TRBV2 | 13 | TGTGCCAGCAAGAAAATACAGGGGAGCGAGCAGTACTTC | CASKKIQGSEQYF
TRBJ1-1 | few | . | TRBV6-1 | 12 | TGTGCCAGCTACTTTTTAATGGGTGAAGCTTTCTTT | CASYFLMGEAFF
TRBJ2-7 | . | . | TRBV2 | 13 | TGTGCCAGCAGGGTGGGGGGCACCTACGAGCAGTACTTC | CASRVGGTYEQYF
TRBJ2-3 | . | . | TRBV7-9 | 12 | TGTGCCAGCAGCCCGGATCCCCATACGCAGTATTTT | CASSPDPHTQYF
TRBJ2-5 | . | . | TRBV7-6 | 16 | TGTGCCAGCAGCACCAATCCTCAGGGTCTAGGGGAGACCCAGTACTTC | CASSTNPQGLGETQYF
TRBJ1-5 | . | TRBD1 | TRBV19 | 14 | TGTGCCACTTCCGGGACAGGGGGGAATCAGCCCCAGCATTTT | CATSGTGGNQPQHF
TRBJ2-2 | . | . | TRBV4-3 | 14 | TGCGCCAGCAGCCAAGGACAGGAGGTCGGGGAGCTGTTTTTT | CASSQGQEVGELFF
TRBJ2-3 | . | TRBD2 | TRBV10-3 | 17 | TGTGCCATCAGTGAGTCAGGTAGCGGGGGCCCCAGGGATACGCAGTATTTT | CAISESGSGGPRDTQYF
TRBJ2-7 | . | TRBD1 | TRBV10-3 | 17 | TGTGCCATCAGTGACCTTGGGACAGGGGAATGGGGATACGAGCAGTACTTC | CAISDLGTGEWGYEQYF
TRBJ2-5 | . | . | TRBV30 | 14 | TGTGCCTGGAGTATAAGCCCGGGACTTGAGACCCAGTACTTC | CAWSISPGLETQYF